The 18 T cell receptor beta chains presented below share a single source sample, sequenced in a study of T-cell reconstitution after alpha-beta-depleted transplantation in children. Preparation of the TCRbeta library involved a method that used unique molecular identifiers. TCRdb re-derived calls from the PCR reads in MiXCR, one entry per CDR3 protein. The sample yields about 500,000 distinct CDR3 sequences, less than 35% seen once. Sequencing was performed on PBMCs from the stem cell graft donor, taken from the stem cell graft. Source of these receptors: a human donor who donated a stem cell graft to a child with aplastic anemia.

The chain links TRBV7-2 to TRBJ2-5, with D perhaps TRBD1 or TRBD2 (5 bases each). Germline CDR1 reads SGHTA; CDR2 reads FQGNSA. Trimming shortened V by 1 base and J by 13 bases, and 19 bases separated the two germline ends. This CDR3 region has 14 residues. Written as DNA, the CDR3 is TGTGCCAGCAGCTTAGGGGACCCGGCCGCTCTTAGGTACTTC. Translated: CASSLGDPAALRYF.

The chain is built from TRBV7-9 and TRBJ2-1, with TRBD2 as a possible D gene (6 bases). V was clipped by 5 bases and J by 10 bases, with 12 bases between them. The V gene's germline CDR1 is SEHNR and CDR2 FQNEAQ (reference sequence). The CDR3 totals 12 residues. The CDR3 nucleotides read TGTGCCAGCAGCCGGCAGGAGGGGGAGCAGTTCTTC. Protein: CASSRQEGEQFF.

This clonotype appeared a few times. This chain joins TRBV29-1 and TRBJ2-5; D is uncertain. This CDR3 spans 12 amino acids. Germline V CDR1 and CDR2: SQVTM, ANQGSEA. V was shortened by 3 bases and J by 5 bases, with 10 bases between the two germline ends. CDR3 sequence: CSVEGNWETQYF. DNA for the CDR3: TGCAGCGTTGAGGGAAATTGGGAGACCCAGTACTTC. Using reference TRBV29-1 and TRBJ2-5 for the parts outside the CDR3, the full variable domain is SAVISQKPSRDICQRGTSLTIQCQVDSQVTMMFWYRQQPGQSLTLIATANQGSEATYESGFVIDKFPISRPNLTFSTLTVSNMSPEDSSIYLCSVEGNWETQYFGPGTRLLVL.

The chain links TRBV7-2 to TRBJ1-4, with D maybe TRBD1 (6 bases). The germline CDR1 and CDR2 sequences are SGHTA and FQGNSA. V lost 1 base, J lost 2 bases, and 8 bases lay in between. The CDR3 covers 15 residues. CDR3 region: CASSLGGGTNEKLFF. The CDR3 DNA reads as TGTGCCAGCAGCTTAGGAGGGGGGACTAATGAAAAACTGTTTTTT.

The gene calls are TRBV27 and TRBJ1-4; D unclear. Germline CDR1 is MNHEY and CDR2 is SMNVEV (reference sequence). The CDR3 has 16 amino acids. Trimming cost V 3 bases and J 0 bases, with 11 bases left between them. In DNA, the CDR3 is TGTGCCAGCAGTTTTGGGAACAGAGCAACTAATGAAAAACTGTTTTTT. It codes for CASSFGNRATNEKLFF.

The genes are TRBV7-9 and TRBJ2-7; 11 positions match TRBD2. Trimming removed 4 bases from V and 3 bases from J; junction bases left unmatched: 8. The V gene's germline CDR1 is SEHNR and CDR2 FQNEAQ (reference sequence). CDR3 size: 16 residues. CDR3 in DNA: TGTGCCAGCAGCTCCTTAGCGGGAGGGACCCGCTACGAGCAGTACGTC. Its translation is CASSSLAGGTRYEQYV.

This clonotype was observed a few times. V is TRBV13 and J is TRBJ2-1, with 14 nucleotides matching TRBD2. The CDR3 is made up of 16 amino acids. Trimming at V came to 3 bases and at J to 9 bases, leaving 7 bases not matched to a gene. Per the germline V gene, CDR1 is PRHDT and CDR2 is FYEKMQ (reference sequence). CDR3 nucleotide sequence: TGTGCCAGCAGCTTCGGGACTAGCGGGAGTTTGGGTGAGCAGTTCTTC. Its translation is CASSFGTSGSLGEQFF.

A few counts support this clonotype. The V call is TRBV6-2 or TRBV6-3, the J call TRBJ2-5; 8 bases map to TRBD1. The CDR3 extends over 15 amino acids. Germline lookup yields CDR1 MNHEY and CDR2 SVGEGT. V shed 2 bases and J 1 base; nucleotides not matched to a gene: 3. CDR3 loop: CASSYPGTGQETQYF. Here the CDR3 DNA reads TGTGCCAGCAGTTACCCTGGGACAGGCCAAGAGACCCAGTACTTC.

This clonotype was observed a few times. The V gene is TRBV20-1, the J gene TRBJ1-5, with 11 bases identical to TRBD1. Germline values: CDR1 DFQATT, CDR2 SNEGSKA (reference sequence). The CDR3 length is 15 residues. V lost 6 bases, J lost 7 bases, and 11 bases stayed unmatched. Here the CDR3 reads CSAAPGQGAGQPQHF. In nucleotides, the CDR3 is TGCAGTGCCGCCCCTGGACAGGGGGCAGGACAGCCCCAGCATTTT.

A few counts support this clonotype. The chain employs TRBV5-4 and TRBJ2-1; D might be TRBD2 (7 bases). The CDR3 spans 16 residues. The germline CDR1 and CDR2 sequences are SGHNT and YYREEE (reference sequence). Trimming left V 3 bases short and J 0 bases short, with 13 bases between. This CDR3 is CASSSRGGSSYNEQFF. CDR3 nucleotide sequence: TGTGCCAGCAGCTCGAGGGGGGGTAGCTCCTACAATGAGCAGTTCTTC. Complete variable domain (other parts from reference TRBV5-4 and TRBJ2-1): ETGVTQSPTHLIKTRGQQVTLRCSSQSGHNTVSWYQQALGQGPQFIFQYYREEENGRGNFPPRFSGLQFPNYSSELNVNALELDDSALYLCASSSRGGSSYNEQFFGPGTRLTVL.

This clonotype was counted only a few times. This chain joins TRBV20-1 and TRBJ2-7; perhaps TRBD1 as D (5 bases). Trimming cost V 4 bases and J 0 bases, with 10 bases left between them. Germline V gene sequence: CDR1 DFQATT, CDR2 SNEGSKA (reference sequence). The CDR3 is 13 residues long. For the CDR3, the DNA is TGCAGTGCTATCTGGGGCAACTCCTACGAGCAGTACTTC. Protein sequence: CSAIWGNSYEQYF.

The rearrangement uses TRBV29-1 and TRBJ2-5; 8 positions agree with TRBD2. The CDR3 sequence is 12 residues long. V lost 6 bases, J lost 4 bases, and 4 bases stayed unmatched. The germline V gene encodes CDR1 SQVTM and CDR2 ANQGSEA. The CDR3 loop is CSVAGRGETQYF. CDR3 coding DNA: TGCAGCGTGGCCGGGAGGGGAGAGACCCAGTACTTC.

The chain joins TRBV11-2 to TRBJ1-6; D not certain. The CDR3 has 15 residues. Trimming pared 0 bases from V and 7 bases from J, leaving 10 bases between. CDR1 SGHAT and CDR2 FQNNGV come from the germline V gene. CDR3 in amino acids: CASSLEERMNSPLHF. The CDR3 DNA sequence: TGTGCCAGCAGCTTAGAGGAGCGTATGAATTCACCCCTCCACTTT.

This clonotype appeared a single time. The rearrangement links TRBV9 to TRBJ1-2; unclear D gene. Deletions cut 5 bases from V and 6 bases from J, with 20 bases between. Germline V gives CDR1 SGDLS, CDR2 YYNGEE. The CDR3 has 15 residues. The CDR3 sequence: CASSGSNEGWDGYTF. The CDR3, as DNA: TGTGCCAGCAGTGGGTCGAACGAGGGCTGGGATGGCTACACCTTC.

The chain employs TRBV7-7 and TRBJ1-5; D is uncertain. Germline lookup yields CDR1 SSHAT and CDR2 FNYEAQ (reference sequence). CDR3 length: 13 residues. Trimming shortened V by 5 bases and J by 7 bases, and 12 bases separated the two germline ends. CDR3 sequence: CASSKYQGQPQHF. CDR3 coding DNA: TGTGCCAGCAGCAAATACCAAGGGCAGCCCCAGCATTTT.

CDR3 DNA sequence: TGCGCCAGCAGCGTAAACTACAATGAGCAGTTCTTC. Its translation: CASSVNYNEQFF. J is TRBJ2-1 and V is TRBV4-3; D gene unclear. The CDR3 totals 12 residues. Germline CDR1 LGHNA, CDR2 YSLEER. V dropped 5 bases and J dropped 3 bases, with 5 bases sitting between them.

This clonotype has a single count. The chain is built from TRBV25-1 and TRBJ2-5; possible D gene TRBD1, 5 bases. From germline, CDR1 is MGHDK and CDR2 SYGVNS. Trimming removed 1 base from V and 1 base from J, with 10 bases in between. CDR3 length: 15 amino acids. In nucleotides, the CDR3 is TGTGCCAGCAGTGAATTACAGGAGCTCCAAGAGACCCAGTACTTC. This encodes CASSELQELQETQYF. The whole variable domain, remainder taken from reference TRBV25-1 and TRBJ2-5, is EADIYQTPRYLVIGTGKKITLECSQTMGHDKMYWYQQDPGMELHLIHYSYGVNSTEKGDLSSESTVSRIRTEHFPLTLESARPSHTSQYLCASSELQELQETQYFGPGTRLLVL.

This clonotype was seen only a few times. The gene calls are TRBV7-2 and TRBJ1-1; 8 bases are a match to TRBD1. V was clipped by 7 bases and J by 4 bases; unmatched bases: 5. This CDR3 comprises 13 residues. Germline V gene lookup returns CDR1 SGHTA and CDR2 FQGNSA. In DNA form, the CDR3 reads TGTGCCAGCACGGACAGGGTGGGCACTGAAGCTTTCTTT. Amino acid sequence: CASTDRVGTEAFF.